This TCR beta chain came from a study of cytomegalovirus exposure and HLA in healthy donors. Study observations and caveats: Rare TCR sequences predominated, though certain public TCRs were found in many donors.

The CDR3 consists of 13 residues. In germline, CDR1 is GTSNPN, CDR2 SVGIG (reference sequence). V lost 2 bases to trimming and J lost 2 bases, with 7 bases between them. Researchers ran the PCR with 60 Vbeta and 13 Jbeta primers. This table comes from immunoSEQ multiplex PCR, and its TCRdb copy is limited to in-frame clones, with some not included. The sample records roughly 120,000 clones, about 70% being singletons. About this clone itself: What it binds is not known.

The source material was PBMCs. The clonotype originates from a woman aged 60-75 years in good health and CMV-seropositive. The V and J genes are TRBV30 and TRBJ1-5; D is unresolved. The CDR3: CAWSKAGNQPQHF. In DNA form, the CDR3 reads TGTGCCTGGAGTAAGGCGGGCAATCAGCCCCAGCATTTT.